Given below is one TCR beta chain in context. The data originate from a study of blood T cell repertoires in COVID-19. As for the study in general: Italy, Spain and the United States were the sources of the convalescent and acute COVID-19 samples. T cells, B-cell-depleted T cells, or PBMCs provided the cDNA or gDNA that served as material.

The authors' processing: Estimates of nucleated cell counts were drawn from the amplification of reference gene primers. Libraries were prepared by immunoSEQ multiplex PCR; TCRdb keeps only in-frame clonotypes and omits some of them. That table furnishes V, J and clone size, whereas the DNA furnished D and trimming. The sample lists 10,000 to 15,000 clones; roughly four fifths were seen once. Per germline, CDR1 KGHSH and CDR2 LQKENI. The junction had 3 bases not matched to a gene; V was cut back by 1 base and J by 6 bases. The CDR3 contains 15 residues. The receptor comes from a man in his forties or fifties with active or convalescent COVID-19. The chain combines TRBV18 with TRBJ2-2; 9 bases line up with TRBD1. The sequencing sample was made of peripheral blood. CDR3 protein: CASSPLGQGSGELFF. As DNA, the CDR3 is TGTGCCAGCTCACCACTGGGACAGGGCTCCGGGGAGCTGTTTTTT. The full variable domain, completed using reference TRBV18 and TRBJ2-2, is NAGVMQNPRHLVRRRGQEARLRCSPMKGHSHVYWYRQLPEEGLKFMVYLQKENIIDESGMPKERFSAEFPKEGPSILRIQQVVRGDSAAYFCASSPLGQGSGELFFGEGSRLTVL.